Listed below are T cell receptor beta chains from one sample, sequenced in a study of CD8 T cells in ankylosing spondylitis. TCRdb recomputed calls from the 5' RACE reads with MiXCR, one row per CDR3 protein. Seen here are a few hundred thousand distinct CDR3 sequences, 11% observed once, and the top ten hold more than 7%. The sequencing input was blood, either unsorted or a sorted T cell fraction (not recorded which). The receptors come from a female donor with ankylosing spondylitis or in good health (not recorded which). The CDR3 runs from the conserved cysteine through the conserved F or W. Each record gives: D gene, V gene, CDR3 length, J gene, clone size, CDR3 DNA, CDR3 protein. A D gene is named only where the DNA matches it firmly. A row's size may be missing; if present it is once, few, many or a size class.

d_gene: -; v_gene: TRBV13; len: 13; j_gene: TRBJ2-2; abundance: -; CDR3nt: TGTGCCAACAGCTTAAGGAACACCGGGGAGCTGTTTTTT; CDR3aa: CANSLRNTGELFF
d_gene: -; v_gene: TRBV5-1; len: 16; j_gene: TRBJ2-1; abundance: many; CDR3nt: TGCGCCAGCAGCTTCCGGGCCCCCAGGACCTACAATGAGCAGTTCTTC; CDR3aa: CASSFRAPRTYNEQFF
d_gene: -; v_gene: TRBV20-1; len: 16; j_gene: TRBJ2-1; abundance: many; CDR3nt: TGCAGTGCTAGAGAAGGGGGTCTAGCTCGTCCCCGGGAGCAGTTCTTC; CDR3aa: CSAREGGLARPREQFF
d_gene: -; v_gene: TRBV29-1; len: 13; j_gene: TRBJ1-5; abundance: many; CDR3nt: TGCAGCGTTCCTGCGGAGGAAGGTCAGCCCCAGCATTTT; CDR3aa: CSVPAEEGQPQHF
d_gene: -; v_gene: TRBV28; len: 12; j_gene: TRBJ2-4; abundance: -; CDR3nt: TGTGCCAGCAGTTGGGACCCCAACATTCAGTACTTC; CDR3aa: CASSWDPNIQYF
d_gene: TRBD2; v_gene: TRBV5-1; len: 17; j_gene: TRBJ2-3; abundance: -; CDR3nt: TGCGCCAGCAGCCCAAGACTAGCGGGGGGGCAGGCAGATACGCAGTATTTT; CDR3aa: CASSPRLAGGQADTQYF
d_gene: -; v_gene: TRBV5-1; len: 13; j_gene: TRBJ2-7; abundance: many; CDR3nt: TGCGCCAGCAGCTTGGGAGGTGGGTTCGAGCAGTACTTC; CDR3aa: CASSLGGGFEQYF
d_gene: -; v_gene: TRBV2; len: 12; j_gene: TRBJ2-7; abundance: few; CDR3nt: TGTGCCAGCAGTGAAGGGGCCGGGCCTCAGTACTTC; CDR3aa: CASSEGAGPQYF
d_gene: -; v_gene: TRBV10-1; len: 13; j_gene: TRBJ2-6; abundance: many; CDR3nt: TGCGCCAGTGGGAATTCTGGGGCCAACGTCCTGACTTTC; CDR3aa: CASGNSGANVLTF
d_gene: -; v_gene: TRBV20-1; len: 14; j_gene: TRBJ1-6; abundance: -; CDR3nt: TGCAGTGCTTTTATACGGACGGGGAATTCACCCCTCCACTTT; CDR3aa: CSAFIRTGNSPLHF
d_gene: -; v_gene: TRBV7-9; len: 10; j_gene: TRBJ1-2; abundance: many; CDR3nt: TGTGCCAGCGGATATGGTGGCTACACCTTC; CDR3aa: CASGYGGYTF
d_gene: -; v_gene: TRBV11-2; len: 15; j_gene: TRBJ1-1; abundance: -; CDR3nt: TGTGCCAGCAGCTTAGAGAGGGTAACGTACACTGAAGCTTTCTTT; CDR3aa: CASSLERVTYTEAFF
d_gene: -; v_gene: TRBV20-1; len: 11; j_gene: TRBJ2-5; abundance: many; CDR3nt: TGCAGTGCTACGATGCATCCGACCCAGTACTTC; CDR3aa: CSATMHPTQYF
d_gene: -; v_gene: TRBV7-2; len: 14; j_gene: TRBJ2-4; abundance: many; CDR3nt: TGTGCCAGCAGCTTAGACAGGGTAAAAAACATTCAGTACTTC; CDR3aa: CASSLDRVKNIQYF
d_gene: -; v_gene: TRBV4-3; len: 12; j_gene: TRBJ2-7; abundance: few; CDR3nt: TGCGCCAGCAGCCAAGATATGGGGTCGCAGTACTTC; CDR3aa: CASSQDMGSQYF
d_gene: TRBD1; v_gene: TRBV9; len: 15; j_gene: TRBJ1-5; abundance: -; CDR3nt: TGTGCCAGCAGCGTAGTGCCGGGGACAGATCAGCCCCAGCATTTT; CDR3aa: CASSVVPGTDQPQHF
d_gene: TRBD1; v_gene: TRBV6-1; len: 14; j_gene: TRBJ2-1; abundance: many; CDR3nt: TGTGCCAGCCGGGGGACAGGGCCCTACAATGAGCAGTTCTTC; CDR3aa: CASRGTGPYNEQFF
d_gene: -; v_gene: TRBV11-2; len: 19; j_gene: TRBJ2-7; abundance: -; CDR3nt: TGTGCCAGCAGCTTAGAGCGGGGCCCTCAGGGGAGAAAAACCTACGAGCAGTACTTC; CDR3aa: CASSLERGPQGRKTYEQYF
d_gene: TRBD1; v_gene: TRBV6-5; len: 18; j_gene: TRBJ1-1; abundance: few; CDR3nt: TGTGCCAGCAGTTCCCCGGCCGGTAGGCAGGGGGCCTTAAGTTCAGCTTTCTTT; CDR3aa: CASSSPAGRQGALSSAFF
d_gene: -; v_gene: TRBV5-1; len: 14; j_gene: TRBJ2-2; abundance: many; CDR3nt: TGCGCCAGCAGACAGGGTTCGAACACCGGGGAGCTGTTTTTT; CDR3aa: CASRQGSNTGELFF
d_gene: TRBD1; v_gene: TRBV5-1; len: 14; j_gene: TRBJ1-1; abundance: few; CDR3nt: TGCGCCAGCAGCTGGGGACAGGGTCCTAACGAAGCTTTCTTT; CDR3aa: CASSWGQGPNEAFF
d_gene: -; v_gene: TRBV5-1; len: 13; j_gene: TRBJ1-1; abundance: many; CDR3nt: TGCGCCAGCAGCTTGGATCCATCCGGTGAAGCTTTCTTT; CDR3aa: CASSLDPSGEAFF
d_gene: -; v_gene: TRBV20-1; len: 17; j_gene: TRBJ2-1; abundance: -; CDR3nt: TGCAGTGCTAGAGTGGAGAACGGGGTGGTGATCTCGGGGAGGCAGTTCTTC; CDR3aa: CSARVENGVVISGRQFF
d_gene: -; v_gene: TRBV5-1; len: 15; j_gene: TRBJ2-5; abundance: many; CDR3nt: TGCGCCAGCAGCTCTCGGACGGCAGCCCAAGAGACCCAGTACTTC; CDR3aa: CASSSRTAAQETQYF
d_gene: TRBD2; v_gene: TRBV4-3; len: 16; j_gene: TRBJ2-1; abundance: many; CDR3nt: TGCGCCAGCAGCCAAGATTGGACTAGCGGGGGGAATGAGCAGTTCTTC; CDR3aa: CASSQDWTSGGNEQFF
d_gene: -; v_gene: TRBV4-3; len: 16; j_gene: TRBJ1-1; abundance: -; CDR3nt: TGCGCCAGCAGCCAATCTACTCGGGGCAAGAACACTGAAGCTTTCTTT; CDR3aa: CASSQSTRGKNTEAFF
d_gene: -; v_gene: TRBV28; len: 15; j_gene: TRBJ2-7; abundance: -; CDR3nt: TGTGCCAGCAGTGATGGATTGGGCCCCTCCTACGAGCAGTACTTC; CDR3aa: CASSDGLGPSYEQYF
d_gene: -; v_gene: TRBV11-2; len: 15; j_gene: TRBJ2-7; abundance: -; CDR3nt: TGTGCCAGCAGCTTAGACCATTGGGGGGACTACGAGCAGTACTTC; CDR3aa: CASSLDHWGDYEQYF
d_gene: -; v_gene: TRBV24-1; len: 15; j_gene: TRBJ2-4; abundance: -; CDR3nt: TGTGCCACCAGTGAAGGGGGTAGGGGCGAAAACATTCAGTACTTC; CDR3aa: CATSEGGRGENIQYF
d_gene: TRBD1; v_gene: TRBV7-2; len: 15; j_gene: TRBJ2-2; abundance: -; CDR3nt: TGTGCCAGCAGCTTTTTCGGACAGGGGGCCGGGGAGCTGTTTTTT; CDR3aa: CASSFFGQGAGELFF
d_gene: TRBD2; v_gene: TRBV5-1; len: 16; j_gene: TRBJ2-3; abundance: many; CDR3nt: TGCGCCAGCAGCATTAGTACTAGCGGGGGACCGGATACGCAGTATTTT; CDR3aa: CASSISTSGGPDTQYF
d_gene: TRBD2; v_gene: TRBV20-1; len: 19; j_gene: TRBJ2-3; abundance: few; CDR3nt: TGCAGTGCTAGAGCGGTCTCTAGCGGGAGAGGGTCTAGCACAGATACGCAGTATTTT; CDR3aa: CSARAVSSGRGSSTDTQYF
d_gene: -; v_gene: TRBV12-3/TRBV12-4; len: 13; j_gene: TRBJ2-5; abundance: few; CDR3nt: TGTGCCAGCAGTTTACAGATAAAAGGGACCCAGTACTTC; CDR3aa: CASSLQIKGTQYF
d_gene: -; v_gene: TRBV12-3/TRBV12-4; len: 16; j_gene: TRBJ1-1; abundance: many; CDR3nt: TGTGCCAGCAGTTTAGGGGGGCGCATAAAGAACACTGAAGCTTTCTTT; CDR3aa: CASSLGGRIKNTEAFF
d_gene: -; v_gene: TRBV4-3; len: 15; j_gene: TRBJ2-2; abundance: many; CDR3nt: TGCGCCAGCAGCCAAGAGATCCGGGGCACCGGGGAGCTGTTTTTT; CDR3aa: CASSQEIRGTGELFF
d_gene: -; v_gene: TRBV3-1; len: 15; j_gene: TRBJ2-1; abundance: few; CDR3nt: TGTGCCAGCAGCCAATTCGGGAGAGCCCCGAATGAGCAGTTCTTC; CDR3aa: CASSQFGRAPNEQFF
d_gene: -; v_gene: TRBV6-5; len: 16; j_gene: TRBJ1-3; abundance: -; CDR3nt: TGTGCCAGCAGTTCCCCCCGACAGGAGGGTGGAAACACCATATATTTT; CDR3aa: CASSSPRQEGGNTIYF
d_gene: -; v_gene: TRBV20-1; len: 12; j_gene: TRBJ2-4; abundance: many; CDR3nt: TGCAGTGGAAATGTGGCCAAAAACATTCAGTACTTC; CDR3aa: CSGNVAKNIQYF
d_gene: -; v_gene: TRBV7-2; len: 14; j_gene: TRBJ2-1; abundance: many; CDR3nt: TGTGCCAGCAGCTTAGATAGTGCGAGGGATGAGCAGTTCTTC; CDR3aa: CASSLDSARDEQFF
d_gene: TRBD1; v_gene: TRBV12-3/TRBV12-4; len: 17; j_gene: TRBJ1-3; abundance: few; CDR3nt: TGTGCCACCTCCCGGCGGACAGGCCTAGGCTCGGGAAACACCATATATTTT; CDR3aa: CATSRRTGLGSGNTIYF